This T cell receptor (beta chain) was observed in a study of PD-1 blockade in classical Hodgkin lymphoma (dated by TCRdb to 2018 to 2020). General notes on the study: Nivolumab dosing was 3 mg/kg intravenously every 2 weeks, continuing until either disease progression or unacceptable toxicity. The study used CyTOF and TCR beta sequencing to define a peripheral blood immune signature of response to PD-1 blockade in classical Hodgkin lymphoma. Results and caveats for the whole study, not just this receptor: By C4D1, a significant rise was seen in CD4+ TCR diversity but not in CD8+ TCR diversity (p=0.0027 vs p=0.16), and the rise was most apparent among complete responders (p=0.02). Trial patients achieving complete response had baseline diversity similar to newly diagnosed patients, whereas partial responders and progressors had significantly lower diversity. Lower diversity was observed in patients in whom nivolumab was started less than 1 year after ASCT, and these patients were excluded from later analyses so that confounding by immune reconstitution would be avoided. The study was limited to a single clinical trial cohort, and causes of repertoire differences, possibly disease activity or prior therapy, remained undefined. Baseline TCR diversity was reported as lower in newly diagnosed patients than in healthy donors, and lower still in relapsed/refractory patients.

Genomic DNA was isolated using the Qiagen DNeasy kit from unsorted PBMCs as well as from negatively selected CD4+ and CD8+ fractions. Amplification of TCR beta CDR3 regions was done by immunoSEQ multiplex PCR with primers that anneal to V and J segments. Amplification bias was minimized using a synthetic immune receptor repertoire, and residual bias was removed computationally after sequencing. Under the source paper's analysis protocol: Repertoire diversity was quantified as the Shannon entropy index using custom Python scripts. Unsorted, CD4+ and CD8+ repertoires were analyzed separately, except in combined analyses where CD4+ and CD8+ sequences were merged in silico. Clonal expansion was defined as at least a 2-fold frequency increase after treatment relative to C1D1, with a pseudocount of 0.5 for undetected baseline clones. Clones with 0 or 1 copy at C1D1 were classified as singleton clones, and clones with 2 or more copies were classified as non-singleton clones. Clones expanded in unsorted samples were assigned a CD4+, CD8+ or unknown annotation through matching of protein sequences in sorted samples from the same patient. Wilcoxon tests on paired samples were used to test diversity changes from C1D1 to C4D1. TCRdb mirrors the immuneACCESS table, restricted to in-frame sequences. Some clones are absent from its copies; in checked studies, under half trace to an unresolved V gene, and the reason for the others is unknown. V, J and clone size are taken as reported in that table, and D and trimming were inferred from the DNA itself. The sample table contains around 40,000 clones; only one count was recorded for around 80% of them. 13% of the sample is held by the ten biggest clonotypes.

CDR1 LNHDA and CDR2 SQIVND were looked up in the germline V gene (reference sequence). The CDR3 covers 16 residues, taking in both the cysteine and the phenylalanine. Only CDR3 DNA is held: 48 bases, read in frame from base 1. The time point label, as the study defines it: cycle 1 day 1 (C1D1), immediately before nivolumab initiation. Relapse after autologous stem cell transplantation had occurred in all trial patients, and cohorts A, B and C were distinguished by prior brentuximab vedotin exposure. The trial cohort comprised some 60 patients with relapsed/refractory classical Hodgkin lymphoma whose best overall responses were complete response, partial response or progressive disease. In the multi-cohort phase II CheckMate 205 trial, trial patients received single-agent nivolumab. An independent review committee assessed best overall response using the 2007 International Working Group response criteria. Trial PBMCs were obtained immediately prior to nivolumab initiation (C1D1) and on therapy at cycle 2 day 1 and cycle 4 day 1. After peripheral blood was drawn into 8 mL Vacutainer Cell Preparation Tubes, PBMCs were isolated by centrifugation and then cryopreserved.

This clone turned up a few times. Which antigen it targets is not known. The germline gene is not matched at one end of the junction; a read error may be the cause. The chain uses TRBV19 and TRBJ1-2; a weak D assignment points to TRBD1 (5 bases agree). The sample was peripheral blood mononuclear cells (PBMCs), taken at baseline. This TCR was recovered from a human donor with classical Hodgkin lymphoma. The bases are TGTGCCAGCAGTAAAAACGGGGCCAACCCCCGCCGAGGCTACACCTTC. Its protein reads: CASSKNGANPRRGYTF.